The 21 T cell receptor beta chains below all came from one sample that was sequenced in a study of blood T cell repertoires in COVID-19 (dated by TCRdb to 2019 to 2021). Receptor libraries were prepared by the immunoSEQ multiplex PCR assay. Here the immuneACCESS table is served through TCRdb, limited to in-frame sequences with V and J called. Missing clones are a known gap in these copies; in checked studies unresolved V genes cover under half, and the rest lacks a known reason. Recorded for this sample are over 15,000 clones; under 80% of them occurred a single time. Of the sample, under 35% falls within the top ten clones. The sample comprised peripheral blood. Source of these receptors: a man between 65 and 85 years old with active or convalescent COVID-19.

This clone was counted a single time. This rearrangement joins TRBV28 to TRBJ1-2, with D possibly being TRBD1 (5 bases). V was pared by 2 bases and J by 9 bases, with 10 bases between. The CDR3 sequence is 12 residues long. Germline V CDR1 and CDR2: MDHEN, SYDVKM. As DNA, the CDR3 is TGTGCCAGCAGTTTAAGAGCAGGGAGCTACACCTTC. It codes for CASSLRAGSYTF.

The rearrangement links TRBV3-1 (or the pseudogene TRBV3-2) to TRBJ1-4, with TRBD1 matching 7 bases. Germline V gives CDR1 LGHDT, CDR2 YNNKEL (reference sequence). Trimming at V came to 5 bases and at J to 8 bases, leaving 8 bases not matched to a gene. CDR3 length equals 14 residues. CDR3 nucleotides: TGTGCCAGCAGCATGAGGACAGGTTTGGAAAAACTGTTTTTT. It codes for CASSMRTGLEKLFF.

V gene TRBV28 combines with J gene TRBJ1-6; possibly TRBD1 for D (5 bases). The germline V gene has CDR1 MDHEN and CDR2 SYDVKM. CDR3 length: 11 residues. Deletions cut 6 bases from V and 15 bases from J, with 12 bases between. This CDR3 reads CASSTPGVLHF. The CDR3 nucleotides read TGTGCCAGCAGCACCCCGGGGGTCCTCCACTTT.

The chain uses TRBV29-1 and TRBJ2-7; no clear D. This CDR3 has 12 amino acids. V was cut by 4 bases and J by 0 bases, with 7 bases left in between. In germline, CDR1 is SQVTM, CDR2 ANQGSEA. The CDR3 DNA is TGCAGCGTTGTTCGGAGCTCCTACGAGCAGTACTTC. This translates into CSVVRSSYEQYF.

The chain couples TRBV18 to TRBJ2-1, with 9 nucleotides matching TRBD2. The CDR3 loop spans 15 amino acids. Germline-derived CDR1 and CDR2 are KGHSH and LQKENI. The J segment lost 8 bases and the V segment lost 4 bases, leaving 9 bases of the junction unmatched. The CDR3 DNA sequence: TGTGCCAGCTCACAGACGGCGGGAGGGGGCGATGAGCAGTTCTTC. Translation: CASSQTAGGGDEQFF.

V usage is TRBV15 and J usage is TRBJ2-5; D is possibly TRBD1 (5 bases). This CDR3 has 15 residues. Germline V gene data show CDR1 as LNHNV and CDR2 as YYDKDF (reference sequence). Trimming pared 5 bases from V and 2 bases from J, leaving 15 bases between. In DNA, the CDR3 is TGTGCCACCAGCGCGCGGAATAGGGGACAAGAGACCCAGTACTTC. Its translation is CATSARNRGQETQYF. The whole variable domain, remainder taken from reference TRBV15 and TRBJ2-5, is DAMVIQNPRYQVTQFGKPVTLSCSQTLNHNVMYWYQQKSSQAPKLLFHYYDKDFNNEADTPDNFQSRRPNTSFCFLDIRSPGLGDTAMYLCATSARNRGQETQYFGPGTRLLVL.

This clone was seen once. The chain has TRBV10-1 and TRBJ2-7; a possible D gene is TRBD2 (6 bases). Trimming removed 4 bases at V and 0 bases at J, with 13 bases between. The V gene's germline CDR1 is WNHNN and CDR2 SYGVQD (reference sequence). The CDR3 has 15 residues. CDR3 protein: CASSVGTLSSYEQYF. The CDR3 DNA is TGCGCCAGCAGTGTCGGGACTCTGAGCTCCTACGAGCAGTACTTC.

The chain uses TRBV28 and TRBJ2-1; 13 positions match TRBD2. The ends lost 3 bases at V and 6 bases at J; junction bases unmatched: 2. Looked up from germline, CDR1 is MDHEN and CDR2 is SYDVKM. This CDR3 contains 15 residues. The DNA of the CDR3 is TGTGCCAGCAGTTTGGGGACTAGCGGGGCCAATGAGCAGTTCTTC. Encoded protein: CASSLGTSGANEQFF.

V and J are TRBV13 and TRBJ2-5; TRBD2 agrees at 9 bases. With 5 bases clipped from V and 5 bases from J, the junction kept 6 bases outside the gene matches. The CDR3 totals 14 residues. The V gene's germline CDR1 is PRHDT and CDR2 FYEKMQ (reference sequence). In DNA form, the CDR3 reads TGTGCCAGCAGCGTACTAGCGGGCGGGGAGACCCAGTACTTC. Translating gives CASSVLAGGETQYF.

V and J are TRBV29-1 and TRBJ2-5; no reliable D call. Germline CDR1 reads SQVTM; CDR2 reads ANQGSEA. With 4 bases removed from V and 6 bases from J, the gap between germline ends came to 12 bases. The CDR3 is made up of 12 amino acids. The CDR3 coding sequence is TGCAGCGTTGCAGAGCCTGGCCAGACCCAGTACTTC. Encoded protein: CSVAEPGQTQYF. Full variable domain (outside the CDR3, taken from reference TRBV29-1 and TRBJ2-5): SAVISQKPSRDICQRGTSLTIQCQVDSQVTMMFWYRQQPGQSLTLIATANQGSEATYESGFVIDKFPISRPNLTFSTLTVSNMSPEDSSIYLCSVAEPGQTQYFGPGTRLLVL.

This clone was counted only a few times. V and J are TRBV7-9 and TRBJ1-1, with D unresolved. This CDR3 has 15 residues. CDR1 is SEHNR and CDR2 is FQNEAQ in the germline V gene (reference sequence). The V end lost 2 bases, the J end lost 0 bases, and 10 bases lay between the germline ends. The CDR3 loop reads CASSLRGEMNTEAFF. As DNA, the CDR3 is TGTGCCAGCAGCTTACGGGGTGAGATGAACACTGAAGCTTTCTTT.

The V gene is TRBV7-2, the J gene TRBJ1-2; D is uncertain. Germline lookup yields CDR1 SGHTA and CDR2 FQGNSA. Deletions cut 6 bases from V and 6 bases from J, with 14 bases between. There are 13 residues in the CDR3. CDR3 sequence (DNA): TGTGCCAGCAGAGCGGGTTCATCTCATGGCTACACCTTC. This translates into CASRAGSSHGYTF.

V is TRBV5-1 and J is TRBJ2-3; 12 bases are shared with TRBD2. V trimming: 4 bases; J trimming: 11 bases; junction bases outside the gene matches: 11. Germline values: CDR1 SGHRS, CDR2 YFSETQ. The CDR3 has 15 residues. CDR3: CASSTEGMTSGRQYF. The CDR3 nucleotides read TGCGCCAGCAGCACGGAGGGGATGACTAGCGGGAGGCAGTATTTT.

This chain joins TRBV5-1 and TRBJ1-2, with TRBD1 matching over 7 bases. V was pared by 1 base and J by 3 bases, with 3 bases of the junction left unmatched. Germline lookup yields CDR1 SGHRS and CDR2 YFSETQ. The CDR3 has 14 residues. The DNA for the CDR3 is TGCGCCAGCAGCTTGTCAGGGGGTGACTATGGCTACACCTTC. Its protein product is CASSLSGGDYGYTF.

The chain has TRBV21-1 and TRBJ1-4; the table's D call TRBD1 went unverified against the DNA. TRBV21-1 is annotated as a pseudogene. CDR3 size: 14 residues. The CDR3 nucleotides are TGTGCCAGCAGCAAAACAGGTGTACGGGAAAAACTGTTTTTT. Translating gives CASSKTGVREKLFF.

This chain uses TRBV19 with TRBJ1-5; D possibly corresponds to TRBD1 (6 bases). V lost 1 base to trimming and J lost 3 bases, with 10 bases between them. The CDR3 is made up of 15 amino acids. CDR1 is LNHDA, CDR2 SQIVND, per germline (reference sequence). In DNA, the CDR3 is TGTGCCAGTAGTATAGTTGGGGGCGACAATCAGCCCCAGCATTTT. Protein: CASSIVGGDNQPQHF.

J is TRBJ2-2 and V is TRBV6-6; 7 positions match TRBD1. V dropped 0 bases and J dropped 5; count of bases not matched to a gene: 6. This CDR3 has 16 amino acids. CDR1 and CDR2 from the germline V gene are MNHNY and SVGAGI (reference sequence). The CDR3 nucleotides read TGTGCCAGCAGTTACTCGAACAGGGGTGATACCGGGGAGCTGTTTTTT. This encodes CASSYSNRGDTGELFF.

This chain uses TRBV5-1 with TRBJ2-1, with TRBD2 identical over 13 bases. This CDR3 is built from 16 residues. The trim removed 2 bases at V and 9 bases at J, leaving 8 bases unmatched. The germline V gene has CDR1 SGHRS and CDR2 YFSETQ. The CDR3 reads CASSLWTSGSGGEQFF. CDR3 in DNA: TGCGCCAGCAGCTTATGGACTAGCGGGAGCGGGGGTGAGCAGTTCTTC.

The rearrangement joins TRBV28 to TRBJ1-1; 7 nucleotides line up with TRBD1. Germline values: CDR1 MDHEN, CDR2 SYDVKM. The V and J ends lost 6 bases and 0 bases, in that order; junction bases with no gene match: 7. This CDR3 is built from 15 residues. CDR3 sequence: CASRKTGHMNTEAFF. In DNA form, the CDR3 reads TGTGCCAGCAGAAAGACAGGGCACATGAACACTGAAGCTTTCTTT.

The gene calls are TRBV9 and TRBJ2-5; weak D call: TRBD1 (6 bases). The V and J ends lost 4 bases and 6 bases respectively, with 13 bases between them. The germline gives CDR1 SGDLS, CDR2 YYNGEE. The CDR3 runs 13 residues. In DNA form, the CDR3 reads TGTGCCAGCAGCCTAGGGGGAGAACAGACCCAGTACTTC. Translated, it gives CASSLGGEQTQYF.

This clone has more than one count but fewer than ten. This chain joins TRBV4-3 and TRBJ1-4; D uncertain. This CDR3 has 13 residues. V was pared by 5 bases and J by 2 bases, with 6 bases between. The germline gives CDR1 LGHNA, CDR2 YSLEER. The CDR3 is CASSWRTNEKLFF. In DNA form, the CDR3 reads TGCGCCAGCAGCTGGAGGACTAATGAAAAACTGTTTTTT.